Presented here are 9 T cell receptor beta chains from one specimen sequenced in a study of OX40 agonist ivuxolimab in advanced cancers. Profiled with immunoSEQ multiplex PCR; TCRdb holds only in-frame clones, not every one. The table has about 15,000 clones, 50% to 75% seen once. Sequences were derived from CD4+ or CD8+ T cells sorted from blood, sampled in a trial of the OX40 agonist ivuxolimab. The receptor source for this set is an adult with an advanced solid tumor such as melanoma, head and neck, liver or kidney cancer.

Sample share makes this clone medium-sized. The chain combines TRBV4-1 with TRBJ1-1; 7 bases fit TRBD1. CDR1 is MGHRA and CDR2 is YSYEKL in the germline V gene. J gave up 1 base and V 1 base, and 3 bases lay outside the gene matches. There are 15 residues in the CDR3. Here the CDR3 reads CASSQADRANTEAFF. The CDR3 nucleotides are TGCGCCAGCAGCCAAGCCGACAGGGCGAACACTGAAGCTTTCTTT.

Relative to its sample, this clone is large. This chain uses TRBV7-9 with TRBJ1-2; D unresolved. Germline values: CDR1 SEHNR, CDR2 FQNEAQ (reference sequence). This CDR3 is built from 11 residues. V lost 3 bases and J lost 10, with 9 bases in between. The CDR3 reads CASSFPTDYTF. CDR3 in DNA: TGTGCCAGCAGCTTCCCGACTGACTACACCTTC.

The chain combines TRBV4-2 with TRBJ1-3; D is uncertain. Trimming shortened V by 3 bases and J by 8 bases, and 5 bases separated the two germline ends. The CDR3 has 11 residues. Germline V gene lookup returns CDR1 LGHNA and CDR2 YNFKEQ. This CDR3 reads CASSHEDTIYF. The CDR3 nucleotides read TGTGCCAGCAGCCACGAGGACACCATATATTTT.

This sequence joins TRBV5-4 and TRBJ2-7; 8 positions match TRBD1. From germline, CDR1 is SGHNT and CDR2 YYREEE (reference sequence). V lost 4 bases and J lost 1; bases outside the gene matches: 4. CDR3 length: 14 residues. This CDR3 is CASSPGTGSYEQYF. In DNA form, the CDR3 reads TGTGCCAGCAGCCCCGGGACAGGTTCCTACGAGCAGTACTTC.

This clone was seen a few times. V and J are TRBV2 and TRBJ1-2; 7 positions agree with TRBD1. This CDR3 has 17 residues. In germline, CDR1 is SNHLY, CDR2 FYNNEI. The J segment lost 2 bases and the V segment lost 3 bases, leaving 12 bases of the junction unmatched. This chain's CDR3 is CASSDGDRAPRNYGYTF. CDR3 bases: TGTGCCAGCAGTGATGGAGACAGGGCCCCGAGGAACTATGGCTACACCTTC.

The V call is TRBV9, the J call TRBJ2-1; 8 nucleotides align to TRBD1. V lost 6 bases to trimming and J lost 7 bases; unmatched junction nucleotides: 9. The length of the CDR3 is 14 residues. Germline CDR1 is SGDLS and CDR2 is YYNGEE. CDR3 in amino acids: CASTPWGTGNEQFF. The DNA for the CDR3 is TGTGCCAGCACCCCCTGGGGGACAGGAAATGAGCAGTTCTTC.

The chain couples TRBV6-5 to TRBJ2-7; D unclear. Per germline, CDR1 MNHEY and CDR2 SVGAGI. CDR3 length: 15 residues. Trimming removed 4 bases at V and 1 base at J, with 14 bases between. CDR3 in DNA: TGTGCCAGCAGTTTCTCGCCACACATGTCCTACGAGCAGTACTTC. It yields the protein CASSFSPHMSYEQYF.

The chain recombines TRBV6-1 with TRBJ1-5; D gene unclear. Germline V gene lookup returns CDR1 MNHNS and CDR2 SASEGT. The V end lost 4 bases, the J end lost 3 bases, and 16 bases lay between the germline ends. The CDR3 runs 16 residues. CDR3 in amino acids: CASSAPLSNFNQPQHF. DNA of the CDR3: TGTGCCAGCAGTGCCCCCCTCTCCAATTTCAATCAGCCCCAGCATTTT.

This clone has more than one count but fewer than ten. The chain uses TRBV27 and TRBJ1-1; no clear D. Germline lookup yields CDR1 MNHEY and CDR2 SMNVEV (reference sequence). Trimming removed 7 bases at V and 8 bases at J, with 11 bases between. This CDR3 comprises 11 residues. CDR3 sequence (DNA): TGTGCCAGCATTGCGGGGATAGAAGCTTTCTTT. The encoded protein is CASIAGIEAFF.